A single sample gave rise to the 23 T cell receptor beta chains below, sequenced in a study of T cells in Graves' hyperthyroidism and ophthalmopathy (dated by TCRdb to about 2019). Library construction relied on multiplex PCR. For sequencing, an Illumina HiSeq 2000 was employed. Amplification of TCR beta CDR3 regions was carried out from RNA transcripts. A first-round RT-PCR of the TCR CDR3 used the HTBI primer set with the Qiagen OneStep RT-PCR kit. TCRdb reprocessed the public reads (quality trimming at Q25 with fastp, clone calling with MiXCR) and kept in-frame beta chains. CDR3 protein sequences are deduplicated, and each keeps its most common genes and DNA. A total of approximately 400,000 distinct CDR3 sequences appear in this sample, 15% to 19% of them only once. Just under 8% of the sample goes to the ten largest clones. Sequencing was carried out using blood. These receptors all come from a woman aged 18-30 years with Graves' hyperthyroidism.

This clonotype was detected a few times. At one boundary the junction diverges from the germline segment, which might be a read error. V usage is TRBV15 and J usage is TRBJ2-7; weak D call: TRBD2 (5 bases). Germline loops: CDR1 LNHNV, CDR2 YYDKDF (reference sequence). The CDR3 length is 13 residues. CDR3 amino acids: CVTSWGETYEQYF. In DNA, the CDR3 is TGTGTCACCAGCTGGGGAGAGACCTACGAGCAGTACTTC.

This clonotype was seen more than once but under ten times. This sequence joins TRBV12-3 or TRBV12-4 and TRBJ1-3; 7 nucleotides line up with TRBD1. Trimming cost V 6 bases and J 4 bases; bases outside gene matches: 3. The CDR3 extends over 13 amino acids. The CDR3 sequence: CASRDRDGNTIYF. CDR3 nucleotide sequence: TGTGCCAGCAGAGACAGGGACGGAAACACCATATATTTT.

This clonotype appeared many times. The chain's CDR3 is CASSPETGATYEQYF. The CDR3 nucleotides are TGTGCCAGCTCACCAGAGACAGGGGCGACCTACGAGCAGTACTTC. The chain carries TRBV18 and TRBJ2-7; 8 bases match TRBD1. V was pared by 2 bases and J by 2 bases, with 5 bases of the junction left unmatched. The CDR3 runs to 15 residues. Germline V gives CDR1 KGHSH, CDR2 LQKENI.

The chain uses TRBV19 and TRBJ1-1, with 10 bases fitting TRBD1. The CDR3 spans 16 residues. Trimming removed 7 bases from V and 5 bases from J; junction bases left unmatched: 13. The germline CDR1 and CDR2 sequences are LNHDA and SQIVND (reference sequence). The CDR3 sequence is CASNWDRGNRRTEAFF. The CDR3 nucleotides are TGTGCCAGTAATTGGGACAGGGGTAACAGGCGGACTGAAGCTTTCTTT.

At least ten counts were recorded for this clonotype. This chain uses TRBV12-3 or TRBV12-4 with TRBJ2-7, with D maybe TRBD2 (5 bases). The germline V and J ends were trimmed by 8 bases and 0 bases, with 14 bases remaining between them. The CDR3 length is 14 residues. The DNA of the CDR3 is TGTGCCAGCGGCACGTCGGGGAGCTCCTACGAGCAGTACTTC. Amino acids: CASGTSGSSYEQYF.

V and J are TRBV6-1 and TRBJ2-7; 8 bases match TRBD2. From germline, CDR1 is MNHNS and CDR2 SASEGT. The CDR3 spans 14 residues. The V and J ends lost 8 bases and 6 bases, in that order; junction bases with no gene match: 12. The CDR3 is CASGFGTRVGEQYF. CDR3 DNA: TGTGCCAGCGGGTTTGGGACTAGGGTCGGCGAGCAGTACTTC.

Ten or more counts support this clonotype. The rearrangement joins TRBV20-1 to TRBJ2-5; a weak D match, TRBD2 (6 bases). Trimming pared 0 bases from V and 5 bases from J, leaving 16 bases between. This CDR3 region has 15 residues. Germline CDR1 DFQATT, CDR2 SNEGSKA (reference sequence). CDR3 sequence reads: CSARDLAGLLETQYF. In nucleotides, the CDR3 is TGCAGTGCTAGAGATCTGGCGGGGTTGTTGGAGACCCAGTACTTC.

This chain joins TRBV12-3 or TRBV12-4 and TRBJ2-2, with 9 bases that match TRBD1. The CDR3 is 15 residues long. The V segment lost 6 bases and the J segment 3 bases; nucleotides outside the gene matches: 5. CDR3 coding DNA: TGTGCCAGCAGGGACGGACAGGGGTACACCGGGGAGCTGTTTTTT. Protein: CASRDGQGYTGELFF.

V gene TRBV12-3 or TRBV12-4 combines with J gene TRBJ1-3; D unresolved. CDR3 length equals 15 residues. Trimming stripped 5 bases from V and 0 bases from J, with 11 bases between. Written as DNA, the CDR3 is TGTGCCAGCAGTGAACGGACGGTCTCTGGAAACACCATATATTTT. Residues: CASSERTVSGNTIYF.

In nucleotides, the CDR3 is TGTGCCAGTAGTCCGATCGGTTCTGCCAACGTCCTGACTTTC. It yields the protein CASSPIGSANVLTF. The V gene is TRBV19, the J gene TRBJ2-6; no firm D call. Germline V gives CDR1 LNHDA, CDR2 SQIVND (reference sequence). This CDR3 comprises 14 residues. V lost 5 bases, J lost 7 bases, and 12 bases lay in between. Looking up the rest from reference TRBV19 and TRBJ2-6 gives the full variable domain: DGGITQSPKYLFRKEGQNVTLSCEQNLNHDAMYWYRQDPGQGLRLIYYSQIVNDFQKGDIAEGYSVSREKKESFPLTVTSAQKNPTAFYLCASSPIGSANVLTFGAGSRLTVL.

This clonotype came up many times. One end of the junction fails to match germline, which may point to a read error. Here the CDR3 reads CASSLARGSNYEQFF. CDR3 coding DNA: TGTGCTAGCAGCTTAGCGCGAGGTAGCAACTATGAGCAGTTCTTC. The chain couples TRBV7-7 to TRBJ2-1, with D tentatively TRBD2 (5 bases). The CDR3 runs 15 residues. The germline gives CDR1 SSHAT, CDR2 FNYEAQ (reference sequence). Looking up the rest from reference TRBV7-7 and TRBJ2-1 gives the full variable domain: GAGVSQSPRYKVTKRGQDVTLRCDPISSHATLYWYQQALGQGPEFLTYFNYEAQPDKSGLPSDRFSAERPEGSISTLTIQRTEQRDSAMYRCASSLARGSNYEQFFGPGTRLTVL.

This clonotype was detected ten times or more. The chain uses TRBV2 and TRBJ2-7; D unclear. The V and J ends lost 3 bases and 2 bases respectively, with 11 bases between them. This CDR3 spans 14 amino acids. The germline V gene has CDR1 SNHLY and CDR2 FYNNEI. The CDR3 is CASSESSQAYEQYF. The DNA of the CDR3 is TGTGCCAGCAGTGAGAGTTCTCAGGCCTACGAGCAGTACTTC.

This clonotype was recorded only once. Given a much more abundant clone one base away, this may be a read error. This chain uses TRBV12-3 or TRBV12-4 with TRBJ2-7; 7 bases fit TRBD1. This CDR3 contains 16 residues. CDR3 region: CASSLKAGGISYGQYF. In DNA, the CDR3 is TGTGCCAGCAGTTTAAAGGCAGGGGGTATTTCCTACGGGCAGTACTTC.

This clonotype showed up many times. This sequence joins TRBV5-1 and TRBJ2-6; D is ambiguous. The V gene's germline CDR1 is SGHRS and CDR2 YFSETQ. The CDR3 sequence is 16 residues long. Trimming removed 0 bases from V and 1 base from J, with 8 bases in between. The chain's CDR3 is CASSLVFGSGANVLTF. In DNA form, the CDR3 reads TGCGCCAGCAGCTTGGTGTTTGGGTCTGGGGCCAACGTCCTGACTTTC.

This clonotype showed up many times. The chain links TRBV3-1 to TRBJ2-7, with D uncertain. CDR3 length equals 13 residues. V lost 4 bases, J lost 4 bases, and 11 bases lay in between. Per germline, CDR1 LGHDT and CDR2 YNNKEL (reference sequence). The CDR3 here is CASSPAEVYEQYF. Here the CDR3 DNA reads TGTGCCAGCAGCCCAGCTGAAGTTTACGAGCAGTACTTC.

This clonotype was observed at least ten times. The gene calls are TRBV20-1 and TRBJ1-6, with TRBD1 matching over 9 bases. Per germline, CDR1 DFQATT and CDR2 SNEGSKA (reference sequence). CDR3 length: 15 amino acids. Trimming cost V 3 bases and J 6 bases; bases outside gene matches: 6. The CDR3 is CSASITGGRNSPLHF. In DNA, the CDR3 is TGCAGTGCTAGCATTACAGGGGGCCGTAATTCACCCCTCCACTTT.

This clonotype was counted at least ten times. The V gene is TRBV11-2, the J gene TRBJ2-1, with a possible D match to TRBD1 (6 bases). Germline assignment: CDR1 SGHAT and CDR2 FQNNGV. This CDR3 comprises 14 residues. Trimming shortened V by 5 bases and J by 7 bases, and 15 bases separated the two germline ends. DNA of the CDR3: TGTGCCAGCAGCGAGGGGGTCAAAAGGAATGAGCAGTTCTTC. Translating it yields CASSEGVKRNEQFF.

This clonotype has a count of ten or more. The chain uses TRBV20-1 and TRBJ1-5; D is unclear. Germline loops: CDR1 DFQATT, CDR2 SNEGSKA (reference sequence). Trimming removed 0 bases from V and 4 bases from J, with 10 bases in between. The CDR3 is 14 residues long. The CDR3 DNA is TGCAGTGCTAGAGATCCGGGCCCGAATCAGCCCCAGCATTTT. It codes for CSARDPGPNQPQHF.

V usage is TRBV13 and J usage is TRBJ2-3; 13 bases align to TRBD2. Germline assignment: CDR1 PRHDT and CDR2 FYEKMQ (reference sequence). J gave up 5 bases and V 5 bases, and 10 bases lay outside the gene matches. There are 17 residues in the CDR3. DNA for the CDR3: TGTGCCAGCAGCGGACAAGGGACTAGCGGGACCGGAGATACGCAGTATTTT. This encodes CASSGQGTSGTGDTQYF.

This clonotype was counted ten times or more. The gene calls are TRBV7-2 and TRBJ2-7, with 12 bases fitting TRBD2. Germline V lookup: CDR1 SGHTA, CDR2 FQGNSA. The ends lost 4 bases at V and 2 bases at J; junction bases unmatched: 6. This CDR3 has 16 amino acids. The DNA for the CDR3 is TGTGCCAGCAGCTCGACTAGCGGGAGCCCTACCTACGAGCAGTACTTC. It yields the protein CASSSTSGSPTYEQYF.

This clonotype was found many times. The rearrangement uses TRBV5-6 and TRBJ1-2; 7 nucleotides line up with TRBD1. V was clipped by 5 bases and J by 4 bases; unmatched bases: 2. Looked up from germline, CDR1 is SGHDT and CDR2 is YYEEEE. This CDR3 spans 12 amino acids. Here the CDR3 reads CASRRDSYGYTF. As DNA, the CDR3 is TGTGCCAGCAGACGGGACAGCTATGGCTACACCTTC.

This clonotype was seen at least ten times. The CDR3 spells CASSLRQRSYGYTF. CDR3 DNA sequence: TGTGCCAGCAGCCTGAGACAGCGCAGCTATGGCTACACCTTC. The chain joins TRBV28 to TRBJ1-2, with D possibly matching TRBD1 (5 bases). Per germline, CDR1 MDHEN and CDR2 SYDVKM. CDR3 length: 14 amino acids. Deletions cut 6 bases from V and 4 bases from J, with 15 bases between.

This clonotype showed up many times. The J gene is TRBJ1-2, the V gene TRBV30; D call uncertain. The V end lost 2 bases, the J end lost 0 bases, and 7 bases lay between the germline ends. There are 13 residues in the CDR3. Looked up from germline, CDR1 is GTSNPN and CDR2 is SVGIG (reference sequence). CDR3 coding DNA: TGTGCCTGGAGTTCTGCTTCTAACTATGGCTACACCTTC. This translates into CAWSSASNYGYTF.